This TCR beta chain was identified in a study of blood T cell repertoires in COVID-19. Generated by immunoSEQ multiplex PCR, the TCRdb table keeps only in-frame clones and is missing some. The sample holds about 110,000 clones, roughly 90% seen once. The sample comprised peripheral blood. The clonotype comes from a man aged 35 to 55 with active or convalescent COVID-19.

The CDR3 protein is CASSGRGGSVNPSSYEQYF. In DNA, the CDR3 is TGTGCCAGCAGCGGTCGCGGCGGGAGCGTAAATCCGAGCTCCTACGAGCAGTACTTC. The V and J genes are TRBV7-2 and TRBJ2-7; 7 nucleotides align to TRBD2. The junction had 19 bases not matched to a gene; V was cut back by 5 bases and J by 0 bases. Germline-derived CDR1 and CDR2 are SGHTA and FQGNSA. There are 19 residues in the CDR3.